This is a list of T cell receptor beta chains from one sample in a study of shared clonotypes between healthy human individuals. The protocol was immunoSEQ multiplex PCR, while the TCRdb copy is restricted to in-frame clones and leaves out a portion. Altogether around 2,000,000 clones are present, more than 85% being singletons, with the ten largest covering more than 1.5%. Material for sequencing was naive CD8+ T cells from PBMCs. The receptor source for this set is a man between 18 and 29 years old in good health. Some clones in this sample may be carry-over from other donors' samples. Both conserved end residues are trimmed from each CDR3. Clone size appears in some rows only: once, few, many, or a class for an expanded clone.

v_gene,abundance,j_gene,CDR3aa
TRBV4-3,few,TRBJ2-2,ASSQDRTGELF
TRBV27,NA,TRBJ1-1,ASSPGPYTEAF
TRBV7-9,NA,TRBJ1-1,ASSFVGTEAF
TRBV7-9,NA,TRBJ2-2,ASSSKTGTGTGELF
TRBV7-9,few,TRBJ2-7,ASTGVASPYEQY
TRBV27,NA,TRBJ2-7,ASSFHGGGPYEQY
TRBV25-1,NA,TRBJ1-1,ASSAGEMTEAF
TRBV9,NA,TRBJ2-2,ASSGGQREGIDTGELF
TRBV21-1,NA,TRBJ1-2,ATRPHRVDYGYT
TRBV7-9,once,TRBJ2-3,ASSPGTSGSPDTQY
TRBV9,once,TRBJ2-6,ASSPGPGQGGSGANVLT
TRBV28,NA,TRBJ1-1,ASSSENGGTEAF
TRBV19,NA,TRBJ2-1,ASSDGTASSYNEQF
TRBV19,NA,TRBJ2-2,ASSNLWTGVTGELF
TRBV27,NA,TRBJ1-2,ASSFYPPELYGYT
TRBV30,NA,TRBJ1-1,AWSDEEGPNTEAF
TRBV5-6,NA,TRBJ2-2,ASISTAGELF
TRBV19,NA,TRBJ1-5,ASSTGESNQPQH
TRBV7-2,NA,TRBJ1-5,ASSLLTGRQPQH
TRBV27,NA,TRBJ2-2,ASARNTGELF
TRBV6-5,NA,TRBJ1-5,ASSPGQGSNQPQH
TRBV9,NA,TRBJ1-5,ASSVGGYNQPQH
TRBV30,NA,NA,AWSVGTGIYEQY
TRBV4-3,NA,TRBJ1-3,ASSQGQGFSGNTIY
TRBV27,NA,TRBJ1-1,ASSFGGYTEAF
TRBV28,NA,TRBJ2-7,ASSFRRGTSSYEQY
TRBV29-1,NA,TRBJ2-1,SVEGLVGVNEQF
TRBV7-6,NA,TRBJ1-4,ASSPRGRGNEKLF
TRBV6-5,NA,TRBJ2-7,ASSYRQGASEQY
TRBV9,NA,TRBJ2-7,ASSVGGTPLQDEQY
TRBV30,few,TRBJ1-2,AWSQGVPWYGYT
TRBV5-1,NA,TRBJ1-1,ASSLTGMNTEAF
TRBV7-6,few,TRBJ1-1,ASSLAQNTEAF
TRBV7-9,once,TRBJ2-1,ASSLSGVAGNEQF
TRBV19,NA,TRBJ1-1,ASSIGVMNTEAF
TRBV7-9,NA,TRBJ1-5,ASSLRDQPQH
TRBV4-1,NA,TRBJ2-5,ASSQDGKITGGYQETQY
TRBV10-1,NA,TRBJ2-1,ASSEFLGNEQF
TRBV27,NA,TRBJ2-5,ASSPRQGIETQY
TRBV7-9,NA,TRBJ2-2,ASSLLMGVGTGELF
TRBV4-3,NA,TRBJ2-7,ASSQVLAAYEQY
TRBV11-2,NA,TRBJ2-7,ASSTKLAGGLYEQY
TRBV28,NA,TRBJ2-7,ASSLFASPSSYEQY
TRBV18,NA,TRBJ2-2,ASSLRTDTGELF
TRBV6-5,NA,TRBJ1-3,ASSPTGAGNTIY
TRBV5-1,NA,TRBJ2-7,ASHQGRDEQY
TRBV30,NA,TRBJ1-5,AWSLGQGYYSNQPQH
TRBV2,NA,TRBJ2-4,ASREGGAKNIQY
TRBV7-9,NA,TRBJ2-5,ASSPGGASSETQY
TRBV29-1,NA,TRBJ1-1,SVEAWTGELMNTEAF
TRBV4-2,NA,TRBJ2-3,ASSQETGIGRGTDTQY
TRBV9,NA,TRBJ1-1,ASSPTPTEAF
TRBV11-2,NA,TRBJ1-1,ASSSNFRPLNTEAF
TRBV19,NA,TRBJ2-5,ASRRRGETQY
TRBV28,NA,TRBJ2-5,ASSLWEESSGVQETQY